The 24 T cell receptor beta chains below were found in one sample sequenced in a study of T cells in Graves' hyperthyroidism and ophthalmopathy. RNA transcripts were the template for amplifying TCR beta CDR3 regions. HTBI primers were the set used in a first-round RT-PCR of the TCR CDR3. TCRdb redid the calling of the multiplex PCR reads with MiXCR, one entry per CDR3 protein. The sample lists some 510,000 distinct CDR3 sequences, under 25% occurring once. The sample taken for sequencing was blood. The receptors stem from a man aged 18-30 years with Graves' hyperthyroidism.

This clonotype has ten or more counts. The CDR3 here is CASRSGTQETQYF. Written as DNA, the CDR3 is TGTGCCAGCCGGAGCGGGACCCAAGAGACCCAGTACTTC. The chain uses TRBV10-3 and TRBJ2-5; 7 bases are shared with TRBD2. This CDR3 has 13 residues. The V gene's germline CDR1 is ENHRY and CDR2 SYGVKD. After removal of 10 bases from V and 1 base from J, the junction contained 6 bases not matched to a gene.

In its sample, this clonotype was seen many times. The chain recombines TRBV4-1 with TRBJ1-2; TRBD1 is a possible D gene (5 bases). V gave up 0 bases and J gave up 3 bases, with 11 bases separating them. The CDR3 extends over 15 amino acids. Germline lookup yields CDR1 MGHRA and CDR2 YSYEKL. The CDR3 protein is CASSQDRGSYYGYTF. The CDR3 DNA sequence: TGCGCCAGCAGCCAAGATCGGGGCTCTTACTATGGCTACACCTTC.

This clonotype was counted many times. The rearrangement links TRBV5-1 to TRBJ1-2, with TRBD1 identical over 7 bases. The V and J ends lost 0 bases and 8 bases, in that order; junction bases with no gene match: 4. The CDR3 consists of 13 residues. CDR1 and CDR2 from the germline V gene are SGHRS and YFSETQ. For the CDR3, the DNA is TGCGCCAGCAGCTTGGTACAGGGGCACGGCTACACCTTC. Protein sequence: CASSLVQGHGYTF.

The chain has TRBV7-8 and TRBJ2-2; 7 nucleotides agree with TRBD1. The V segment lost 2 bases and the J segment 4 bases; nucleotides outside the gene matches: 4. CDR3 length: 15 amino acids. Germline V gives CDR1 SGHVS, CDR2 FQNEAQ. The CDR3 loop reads CASSLKGAVTGELFF. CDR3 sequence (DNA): TGTGCCAGCAGCTTAAAGGGGGCTGTCACCGGGGAGCTGTTTTTT.

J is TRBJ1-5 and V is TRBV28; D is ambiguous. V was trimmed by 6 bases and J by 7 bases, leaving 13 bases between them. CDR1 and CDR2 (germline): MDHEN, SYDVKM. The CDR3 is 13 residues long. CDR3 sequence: CASSPARLQPQHF. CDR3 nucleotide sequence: TGTGCCAGCAGCCCTGCCCGTCTCCAGCCCCAGCATTTT.

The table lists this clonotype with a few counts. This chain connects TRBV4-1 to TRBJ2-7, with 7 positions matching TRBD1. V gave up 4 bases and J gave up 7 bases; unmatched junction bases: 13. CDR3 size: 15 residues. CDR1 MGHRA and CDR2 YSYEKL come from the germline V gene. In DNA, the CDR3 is TGCGCCAGCAGCCGTTTACAGGGGACATTGAGAGAGCAGTACTTC. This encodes CASSRLQGTLREQYF.

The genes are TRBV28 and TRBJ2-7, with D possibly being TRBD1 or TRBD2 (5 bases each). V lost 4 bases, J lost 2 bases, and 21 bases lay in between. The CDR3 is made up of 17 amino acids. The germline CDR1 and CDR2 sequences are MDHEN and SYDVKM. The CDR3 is CASSSDVGRRSTYEQYF. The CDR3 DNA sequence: TGTGCCAGCAGTTCCGACGTGGGACGGAGGTCGACCTACGAGCAGTACTTC.

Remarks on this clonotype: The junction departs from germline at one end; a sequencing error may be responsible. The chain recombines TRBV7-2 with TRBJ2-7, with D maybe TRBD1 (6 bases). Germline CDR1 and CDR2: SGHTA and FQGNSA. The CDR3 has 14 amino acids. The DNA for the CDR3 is TGTGCCAGCAGCTTACAGGGGAGTGACTACGAGCAATACTTC. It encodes CASSLQGSDYEQYF.

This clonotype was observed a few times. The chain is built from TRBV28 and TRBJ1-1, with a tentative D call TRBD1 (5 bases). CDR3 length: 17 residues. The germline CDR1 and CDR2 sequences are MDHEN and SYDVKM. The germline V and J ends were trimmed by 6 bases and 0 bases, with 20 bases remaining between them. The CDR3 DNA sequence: TGTGCCAGCAGCCCCCCCCCCCGCAGGGTGATGAACACTGAAGCTTTCTTT. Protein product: CASSPPPRRVMNTEAFF.

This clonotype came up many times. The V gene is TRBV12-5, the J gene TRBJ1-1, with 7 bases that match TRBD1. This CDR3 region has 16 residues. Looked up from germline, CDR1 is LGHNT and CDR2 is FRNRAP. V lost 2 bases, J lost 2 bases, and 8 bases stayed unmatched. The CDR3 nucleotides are TGTGCTAGTGGTTTGCCCCAAGGGGACAGAAACACTGAAGCTTTCTTT. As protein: CASGLPQGDRNTEAFF.

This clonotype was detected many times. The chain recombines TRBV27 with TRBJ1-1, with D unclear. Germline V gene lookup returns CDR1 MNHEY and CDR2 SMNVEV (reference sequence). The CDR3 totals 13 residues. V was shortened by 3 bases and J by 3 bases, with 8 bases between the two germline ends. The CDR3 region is CASSLVRDTEAFF. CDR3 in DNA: TGTGCCAGCAGTTTGGTCCGGGACACTGAAGCTTTCTTT.

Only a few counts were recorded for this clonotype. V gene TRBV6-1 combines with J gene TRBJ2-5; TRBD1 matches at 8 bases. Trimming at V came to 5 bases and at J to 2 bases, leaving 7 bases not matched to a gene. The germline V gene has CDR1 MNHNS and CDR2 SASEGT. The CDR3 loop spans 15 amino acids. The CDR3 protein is CASSPGQGRQETQYF. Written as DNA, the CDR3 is TGTGCCAGCAGTCCCGGACAGGGTCGGCAAGAGACCCAGTACTTC.

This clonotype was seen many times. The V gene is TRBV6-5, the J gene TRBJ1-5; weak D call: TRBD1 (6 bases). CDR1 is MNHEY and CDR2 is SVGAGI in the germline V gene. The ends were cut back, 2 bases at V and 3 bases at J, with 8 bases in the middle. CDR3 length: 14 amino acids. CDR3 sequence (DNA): TGTGCCAGCAGTTACGGACAGCTCAATCAGCCCCAGCATTTT. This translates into CASSYGQLNQPQHF.

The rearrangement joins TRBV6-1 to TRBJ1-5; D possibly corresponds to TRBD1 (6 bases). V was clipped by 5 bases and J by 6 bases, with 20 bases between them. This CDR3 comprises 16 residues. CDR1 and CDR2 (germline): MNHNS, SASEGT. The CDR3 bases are TGTGCCAGCAGTCCCCACCTGGACAGCGCGGCTCAGCCCCAGCATTTT. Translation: CASSPHLDSAAQPQHF.

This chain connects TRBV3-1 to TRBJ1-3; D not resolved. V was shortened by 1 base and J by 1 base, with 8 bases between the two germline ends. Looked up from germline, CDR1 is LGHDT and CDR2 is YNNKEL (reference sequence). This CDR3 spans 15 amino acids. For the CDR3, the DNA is TGTGCCAGCAGCCAAGGGGCCAAATCTGGAAACACCATATATTTT. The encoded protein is CASSQGAKSGNTIYF.

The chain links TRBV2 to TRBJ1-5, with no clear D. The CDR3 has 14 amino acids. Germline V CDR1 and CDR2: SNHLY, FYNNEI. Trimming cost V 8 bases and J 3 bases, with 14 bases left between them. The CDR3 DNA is TGTGCCAGCGAACCAGGCAGTTTCAATCAGCCCCAGCATTTT. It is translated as CASEPGSFNQPQHF. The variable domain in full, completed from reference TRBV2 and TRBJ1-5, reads EPEVTQTPSHQVTQMGQEVILRCVPISNHLYFYWYRQILGQKVEFLVSFYNNEISEKSEIFDDQFSVERPDGSNFTLKIRSTKLEDSAMYFCASEPGSFNQPQHFGDGTRLSIL.

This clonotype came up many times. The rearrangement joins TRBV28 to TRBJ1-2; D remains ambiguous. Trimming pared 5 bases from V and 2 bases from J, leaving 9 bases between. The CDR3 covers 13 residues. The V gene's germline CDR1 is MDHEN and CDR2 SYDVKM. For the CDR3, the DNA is TGTGCCAGCAGTCGGCTCAGAAACTATGGCTACACCTTC. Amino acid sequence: CASSRLRNYGYTF.

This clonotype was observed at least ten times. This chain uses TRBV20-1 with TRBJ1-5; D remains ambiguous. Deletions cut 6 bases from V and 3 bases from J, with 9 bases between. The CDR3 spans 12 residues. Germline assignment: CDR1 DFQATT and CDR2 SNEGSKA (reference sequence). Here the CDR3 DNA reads TGCAGTGCAAACAGTTACAATCAGCCCCAGCATTTT. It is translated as CSANSYNQPQHF.

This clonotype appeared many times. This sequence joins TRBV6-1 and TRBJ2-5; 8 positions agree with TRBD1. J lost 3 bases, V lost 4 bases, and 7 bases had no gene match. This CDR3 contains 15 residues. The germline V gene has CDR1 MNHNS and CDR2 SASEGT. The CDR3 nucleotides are TGTGCCAGCAGTGGGAACCCGACAGGGGAAGAGACCCAGTACTTC. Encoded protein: CASSGNPTGEETQYF.

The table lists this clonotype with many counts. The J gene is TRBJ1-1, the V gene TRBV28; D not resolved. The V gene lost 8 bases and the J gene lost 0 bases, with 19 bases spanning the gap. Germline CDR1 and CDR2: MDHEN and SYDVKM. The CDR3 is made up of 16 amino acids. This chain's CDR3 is CASPASGPPMNTEAFF. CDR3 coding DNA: TGTGCCAGCCCTGCAAGCGGGCCGCCGATGAACACTGAAGCTTTCTTT.

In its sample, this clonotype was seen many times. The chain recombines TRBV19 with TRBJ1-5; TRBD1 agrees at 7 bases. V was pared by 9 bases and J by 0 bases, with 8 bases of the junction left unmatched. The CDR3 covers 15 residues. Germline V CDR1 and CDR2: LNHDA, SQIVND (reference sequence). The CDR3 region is CASSKGQYSNQPQHF. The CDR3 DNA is TGTGCCAGCTCAAAGGGACAGTATAGCAATCAGCCCCAGCATTTT.

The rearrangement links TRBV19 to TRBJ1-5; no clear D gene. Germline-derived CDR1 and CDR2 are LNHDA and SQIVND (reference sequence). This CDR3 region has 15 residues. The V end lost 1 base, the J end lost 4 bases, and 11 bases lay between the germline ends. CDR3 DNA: TGTGCCAGTAGTATAGCACCCGGAGCGAATCAGCCCCAGCATTTT. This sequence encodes CASSIAPGANQPQHF.

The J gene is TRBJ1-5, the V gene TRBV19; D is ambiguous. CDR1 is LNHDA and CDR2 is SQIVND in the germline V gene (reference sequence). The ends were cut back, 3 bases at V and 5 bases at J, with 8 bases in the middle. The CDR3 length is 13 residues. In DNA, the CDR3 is TGTGCCAGTAGTATCGGCGGACATCAGCCCCAGCATTTT. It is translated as CASSIGGHQPQHF.

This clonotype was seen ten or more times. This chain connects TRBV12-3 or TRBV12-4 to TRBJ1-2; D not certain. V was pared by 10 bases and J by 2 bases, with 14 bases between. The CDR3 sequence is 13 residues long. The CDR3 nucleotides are TGTGCCACGGCTGAGAACTGGAACTATGGCTACACCTTC. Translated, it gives CATAENWNYGYTF.